This paragraph reports one T cell receptor (beta chain). Its antigen remains unknown. Profiling relied on immunoSEQ multiplex PCR, and the TCRdb table lists in-frame clones only, not all of them. The repertoire holds roughly 15,000 clones, approximately 92% seen once, with 1.5% to 2.5% in the top ten. Germline V gene data show CDR1 as SGHAT and CDR2 as FQNNGV. V was trimmed by 2 bases and J by 3 bases, leaving 14 bases between them. The CDR3 has 15 residues. The data belong to a study of T cells and Merkel cell carcinoma outcomes. The study's findings and limits: Reportedly, T-cell repertoire with density predicts Merkel cell carcinoma outcomes.

The receptor was derived from a human donor with Merkel cell carcinoma. This chain connects TRBV11-2 to TRBJ2-7; D is ambiguous. Specimen: tumor tissue from Merkel cell carcinoma. CDR3 bases: TGTGCCAGCAGCTTATTCCCCGCCGTTGACTACGAGCAGTACTTC. It yields the protein CASSLFPAVDYEQYF.